This T cell receptor (beta chain) was captured by sequencing in a study of cytomegalovirus exposure and HLA in healthy donors. Points from the study as a whole: For most subjects, TCR beta sequences were reported to predict HLA-A and HLA-B alleles with accuracy.

V gave up 0 bases and J gave up 4 bases; unmatched junction bases: 5. The CDR3 runs 16 residues. Germline-derived CDR1 and CDR2 are SGHDT and YYEEEE. A remark on this clone: Its target is not known.

13 Jbeta primers and 60 Vbeta primers were used for the PCR. Sequencing used immunoSEQ multiplex PCR; TCRdb keeps in-frame clones, though not all of them. The sample carries around 81,000 clones, about 60% recorded once. Source material: PBMCs. The clonotype was recovered from a man aged 25 to 40 in good health and CMV-seropositive. The chain joins TRBV5-6 to TRBJ2-2; 8 positions agree with TRBD2. This chain's CDR3 is CASSLGGLEITGELFF. The CDR3 bases are TGTGCCAGCAGCTTGGGGGGACTAGAAATCACCGGGGAGCTGTTTTTT.